This paragraph reports one T cell receptor (beta chain). Its antigen is not known. Germline values: CDR1 LGHNA, CDR2 YSLEER. The CDR3 length is 15 residues. Between the trimmed V and J ends, which lost 0 bases and 4 bases, there was a span of 11 bases. TCRdb keeps only in-frame clones here, not all; method: immunoSEQ multiplex PCR. The profile shows 11,000 to 15,000 clones, roughly three quarters of them singletons. The sample comes from a study of T cell repertoires in ileal Crohn's disease. Study observations and caveats: Clonal expansions were more frequent in active smokers than non-smokers at surgery.

The sequenced sample was ileal tissue. The rearrangement uses TRBV4-3 and TRBJ2-3, with a weak D call TRBD2 (7 bases). The TCR sequence derives from an adult with Crohn's disease. CDR3: CASSQERGGADTQYF. The CDR3 bases are TGCGCCAGCAGCCAAGAGAGGGGGGGTGCAGATACGCAGTATTTT.